This T cell receptor beta chain was captured by sequencing in a study of blood T cells in healthy people across ages. It was with a sample-barcoded 5' primer and a J-beta primer mix that a second PCR of about 6 to 11 cycles was run. TCRdb used MiXCR to reprocess the 5' RACE reads, holding one entry per CDR3 protein. The sample lists 650,000 to 800,000 distinct CDR3 sequences; under 45% were seen once. In its sample, this clonotype was seen a few times. Germline CDR1 and CDR2: SGHVS and FQNEAQ. The CDR3 length is 16 residues. J was trimmed by 3 bases and V by 3 bases; bases with no gene match: 10. The clonotype was recovered from a man in his sixties in good health. The chain recombines TRBV7-8 with TRBJ2-7; 8 bases match TRBD1. The sample taken for sequencing was blood. The CDR3 loop is CASSFSSLDRGYEQYF. The CDR3 region has the DNA TGTGCCAGCAGCTTCTCTTCTCTCGACAGGGGCTACGAGCAGTACTTC.